This T cell receptor beta chain was documented in a study of cytomegalovirus exposure and HLA in healthy donors. Study conclusions and caveats: Later on, an analysis tied over 15,000 TCR beta sequences to HLA alleles at 0.05 false discovery rate. Per a prior analysis, the majority of TCR beta V segments were productive roughly 90% or roughly 30% of the time. Trimming of TCR beta V- and J-genes showed a link, identified in a later analysis, to a missense DCLRE1C variant.

This CDR3 has 15 residues. Germline-derived CDR1 and CDR2 are SGDLS and YYNGEE. The V end was cut by 0 bases, the J end by 3 bases, with 13 bases between. Primers included in the PCR were 60 Vbeta and 13 Jbeta primers. Sequencing was performed with immunoSEQ multiplex PCR; in TCRdb, only in-frame clones are kept and a portion is missing. The sample comprises about 120,000 clones, around four fifths of which are singletons, and under 13% rests with the top ten. Of note for this clone: Its antigen is currently unknown.

The chain joins TRBV9 to TRBJ2-7; D is possibly TRBD1 (6 bases). This receptor was identified in a man aged 30 to 45 in good health and CMV-seropositive. The specimen sequenced was PBMCs. CDR3 residues: CASSVGIGGNYEQYF. CDR3 nucleotide sequence: TGTGCCAGCAGCGTAGGCATAGGGGGAAACTACGAGCAGTACTTC.